Below are 6 T cell receptor beta chains sequenced from a single sample in a study of metastatic and nonmetastatic thyroid tumors. TCRdb reprocessed the PCR reads via MiXCR. The table has roughly 58,000 clones, 4% to 4.5% seen once. Patients underwent thyroid surgery, and none had received any treatment before it. Sequenced input: blood. All receptors derive from a female donor with papillary thyroid cancer or a benign thyroid nodule (not recorded which). Some clones in this sample may be carry-over from other donors' samples.

This clone was observed a few times. An end of the junction does not agree with germline; a read error may underlie this. This chain connects TRBV9 to TRBJ2-7; TRBD2 agrees at 8 bases. Per germline, CDR1 SGDLS and CDR2 YYNGEE. The CDR3 covers 14 residues. The CDR3: CASSTTSGSYEKYF. The DNA for the CDR3 is TGTGCCAGCAGCACTACTAGCGGTTCCTACGAGAAGTACTTC.

This clone showed up just a few times. At one of its ends the junction is not consistent with the germline gene, which may arise from a read error. The gene calls are TRBV2 and TRBJ2-3; 7 bases are a match to TRBD1. Germline-derived CDR1 and CDR2 are SNHLY and FYNNEI. The CDR3 is 14 residues long. DNA of the CDR3: TGTGCCATCAGCAGACAGGGAGTGGGGGATACTCAGTATTTT. Translated, it gives CAISRQGVGDTQYF.

In its sample, this clone was seen a few times. The rearrangement uses TRBV6-2 or TRBV6-3 and TRBJ1-6, with D possibly being TRBD1 (6 bases). This CDR3 spans 14 amino acids. Germline CDR1 MNHEY, CDR2 SVGEGT. Between the trimmed V and J ends, which lost 10 bases and 9 bases, there was a span of 19 bases. The CDR3 DNA reads TGTGCCATCAGATTCAGGGGTATTGGTTCACCCCTCCACTTT. Translating it yields CAIRFRGIGSPLHF.

At least ten counts were recorded for this clone. The chain is built from TRBV19 and TRBJ2-7, with 10 bases matching TRBD2. The CDR3 sequence is 17 residues long. Unmatched junction bases numbered 15, after V lost 3 bases and J lost 7 bases. Germline CDR1 LNHDA, CDR2 SQIVND (reference sequence). This CDR3 reads CASSIDSGTSVTGEQYF. The DNA for the CDR3 is TGTGCCAGTAGTATTGACTCAGGGACTAGCGTAACGGGGGAGCAGTACTTC.

This clone was counted between two and nine times. This may arise from a read error, as a much more abundant clone is one base away. The same CDR3 arises from other DNA sequences in this sample as well. The chain couples TRBV3-1 to TRBJ1-5, with D possibly matching TRBD1 (5 bases). The germline gives CDR1 LGHDT, CDR2 YNNKEL (reference sequence). The CDR3 runs to 15 residues. The CDR3 reads CASSPGGGNNQPQHF. The DNA of the CDR3 is TGTGCAAGCAGCCCTGGGGGGGGTAACAATCAGCCCCAGCATTTT.

This clone was seen many times. The genes are TRBV4-2 and TRBJ2-3; D uncertain. This CDR3 has 12 amino acids. The germline V gene has CDR1 LGHNA and CDR2 YNFKEQ. V lost 0 bases and J 7 bases, leaving 5 bases between the germline ends. This CDR3 reads CASSQDKNTQYF. The CDR3 DNA reads TGTGCCAGCAGCCAAGATAAAAATACGCAGTATTTT.